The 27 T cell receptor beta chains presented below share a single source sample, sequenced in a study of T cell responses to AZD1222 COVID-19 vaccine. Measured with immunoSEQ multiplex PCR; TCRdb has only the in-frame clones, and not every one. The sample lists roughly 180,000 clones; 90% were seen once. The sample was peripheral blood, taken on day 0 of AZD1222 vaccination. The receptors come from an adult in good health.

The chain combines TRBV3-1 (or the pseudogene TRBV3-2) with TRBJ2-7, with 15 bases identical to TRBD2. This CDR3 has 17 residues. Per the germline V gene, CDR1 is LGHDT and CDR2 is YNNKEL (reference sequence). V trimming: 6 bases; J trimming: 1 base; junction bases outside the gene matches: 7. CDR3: CASSPGLAGGGSYEQYF. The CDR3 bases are TGTGCCAGCAGTCCCGGACTAGCGGGGGGGGGTTCCTACGAGCAGTACTTC.

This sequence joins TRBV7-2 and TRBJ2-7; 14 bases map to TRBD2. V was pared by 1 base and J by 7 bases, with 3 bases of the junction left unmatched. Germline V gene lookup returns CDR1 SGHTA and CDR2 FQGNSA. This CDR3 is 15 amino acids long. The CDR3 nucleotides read TGTGCCAGCAGCTTAGAGTGGACTAGCGGGGGGGAGCAGTACTTC. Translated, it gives CASSLEWTSGGEQYF.

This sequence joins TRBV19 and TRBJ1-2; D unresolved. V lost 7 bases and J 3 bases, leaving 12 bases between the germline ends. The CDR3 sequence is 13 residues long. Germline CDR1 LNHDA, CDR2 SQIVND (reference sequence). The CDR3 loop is CASTTGSDYGYTF. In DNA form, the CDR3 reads TGTGCCAGTACGACGGGGTCGGACTATGGCTACACCTTC.

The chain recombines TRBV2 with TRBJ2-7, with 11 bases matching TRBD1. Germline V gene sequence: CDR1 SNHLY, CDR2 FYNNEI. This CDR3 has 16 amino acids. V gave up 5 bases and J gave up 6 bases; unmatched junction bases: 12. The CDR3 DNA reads TGTGCCAGCAGTTATTATGGGACAGGGGGGGGTGGCGAGCAGTACTTC. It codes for CASSYYGTGGGGEQYF. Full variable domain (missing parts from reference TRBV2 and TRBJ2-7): EPEVTQTPSHQVTQMGQEVILRCVPISNHLYFYWYRQILGQKVEFLVSFYNNEISEKSEIFDDQFSVERPDGSNFTLKIRSTKLEDSAMYFCASSYYGTGGGGEQYFGPGTRLTVT.

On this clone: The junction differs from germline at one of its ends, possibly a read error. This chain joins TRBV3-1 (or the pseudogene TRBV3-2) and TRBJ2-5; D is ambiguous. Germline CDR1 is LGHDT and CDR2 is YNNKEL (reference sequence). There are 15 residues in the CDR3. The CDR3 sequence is CASSQAPTPPETQYF. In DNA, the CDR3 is TGTGCCAGCAGTCAAGCGCCAACACCTCCAGAGACCCAGTACTTC.

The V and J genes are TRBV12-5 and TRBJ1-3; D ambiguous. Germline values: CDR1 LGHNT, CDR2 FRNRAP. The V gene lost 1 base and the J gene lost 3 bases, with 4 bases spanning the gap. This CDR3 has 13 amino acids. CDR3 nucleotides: TGTGCTAGTGGTTTGGGTATTGGAAACACCATATATTTT. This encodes CASGLGIGNTIYF.

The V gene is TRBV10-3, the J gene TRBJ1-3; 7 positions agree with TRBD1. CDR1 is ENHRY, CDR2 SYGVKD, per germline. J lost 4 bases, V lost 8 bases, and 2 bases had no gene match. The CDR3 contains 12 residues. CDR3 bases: TGTGCCATCCTGGGACAGGGAAACACCATATATTTT. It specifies CAILGQGNTIYF.

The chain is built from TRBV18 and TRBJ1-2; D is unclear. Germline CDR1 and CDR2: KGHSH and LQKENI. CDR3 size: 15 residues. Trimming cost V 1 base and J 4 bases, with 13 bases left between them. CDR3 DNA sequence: TGTGCCAGCTCACCACTTTACCCTGGCGGCTATGGCTACACCTTC. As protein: CASSPLYPGGYGYTF.

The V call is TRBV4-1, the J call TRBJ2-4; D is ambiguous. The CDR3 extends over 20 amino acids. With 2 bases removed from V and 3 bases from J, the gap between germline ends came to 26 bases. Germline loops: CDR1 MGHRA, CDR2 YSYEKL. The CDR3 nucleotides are TGCGCCAGCAGCCAACTACATGAGAGGCAGGCCGATGTGGGCAAAAACATTCAGTACTTC. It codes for CASSQLHERQADVGKNIQYF.

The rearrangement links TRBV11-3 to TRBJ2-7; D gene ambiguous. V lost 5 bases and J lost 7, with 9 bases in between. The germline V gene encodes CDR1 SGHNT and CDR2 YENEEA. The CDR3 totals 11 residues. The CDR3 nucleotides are TGTGCCAGCAGCACCCATAATGAGCAGTACTTC. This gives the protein CASSTHNEQYF.

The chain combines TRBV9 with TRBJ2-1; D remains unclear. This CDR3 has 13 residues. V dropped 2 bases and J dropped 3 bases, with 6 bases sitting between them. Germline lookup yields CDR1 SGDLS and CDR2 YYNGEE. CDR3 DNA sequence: TGTGCCAGCAGCGTGATGGACTACAATGAGCAGTTCTTC. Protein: CASSVMDYNEQFF.

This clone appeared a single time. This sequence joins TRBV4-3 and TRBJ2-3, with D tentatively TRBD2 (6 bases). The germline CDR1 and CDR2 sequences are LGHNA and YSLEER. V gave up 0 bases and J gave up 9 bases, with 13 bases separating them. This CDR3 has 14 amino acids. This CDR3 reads CASSQDVGGVTQYF. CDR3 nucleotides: TGCGCCAGCAGCCAAGATGTGGGGGGAGTCACGCAGTATTTT.

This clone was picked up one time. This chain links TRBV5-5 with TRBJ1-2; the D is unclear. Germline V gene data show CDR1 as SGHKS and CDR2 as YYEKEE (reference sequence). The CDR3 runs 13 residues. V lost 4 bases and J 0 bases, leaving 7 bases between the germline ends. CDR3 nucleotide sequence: TGTGCCAGCAGCCCCGGGACTAACTATGGCTACACCTTC. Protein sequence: CASSPGTNYGYTF. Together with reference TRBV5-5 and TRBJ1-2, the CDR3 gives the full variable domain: DAGVTQSPTHLIKTRGQQVTLRCSPISGHKSVSWYQQVLGQGPQFIFQYYEKEERGRGNFPDRFSARQFPNYSSELNVNALLLGDSALYLCASSPGTNYGYTFGSGTRLTVV.

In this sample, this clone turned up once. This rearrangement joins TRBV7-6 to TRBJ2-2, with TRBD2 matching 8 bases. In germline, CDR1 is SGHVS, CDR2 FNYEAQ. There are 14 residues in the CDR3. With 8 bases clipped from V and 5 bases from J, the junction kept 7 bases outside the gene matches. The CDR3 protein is CASRTGGRTGELFF. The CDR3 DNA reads TGTGCCAGCCGAACGGGGGGGCGAACCGGGGAGCTGTTTTTT.

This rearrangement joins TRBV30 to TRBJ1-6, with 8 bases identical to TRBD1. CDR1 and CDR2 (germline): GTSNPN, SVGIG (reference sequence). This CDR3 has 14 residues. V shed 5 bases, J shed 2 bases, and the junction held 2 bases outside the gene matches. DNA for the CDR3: TGTGCCTGGGAACAGGGGGCCTATAATTCACCCCTCCACTTT. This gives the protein CAWEQGAYNSPLHF.

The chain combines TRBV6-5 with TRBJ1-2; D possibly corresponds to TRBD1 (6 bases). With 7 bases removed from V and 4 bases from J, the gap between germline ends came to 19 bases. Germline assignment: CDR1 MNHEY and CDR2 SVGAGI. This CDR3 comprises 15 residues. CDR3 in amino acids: CASKIAGGPGYGYTF. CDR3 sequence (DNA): TGTGCCAGCAAGATAGCCGGGGGCCCCGGCTATGGCTACACCTTC.

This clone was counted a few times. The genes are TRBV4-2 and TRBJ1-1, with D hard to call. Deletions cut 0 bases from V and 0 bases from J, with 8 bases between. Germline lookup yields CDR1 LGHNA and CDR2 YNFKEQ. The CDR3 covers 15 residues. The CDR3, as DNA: TGTGCCAGCAGCCAAGATGTAGTTATGAACACTGAAGCTTTCTTT. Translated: CASSQDVVMNTEAFF.

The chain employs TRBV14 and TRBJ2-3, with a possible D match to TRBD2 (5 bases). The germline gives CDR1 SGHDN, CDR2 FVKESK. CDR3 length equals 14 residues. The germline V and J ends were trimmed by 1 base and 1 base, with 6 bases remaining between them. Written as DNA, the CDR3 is TGTGCCAGCAGCCAAGCCGGGGGCACAGATACGCAGTATTTT. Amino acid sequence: CASSQAGGTDTQYF.

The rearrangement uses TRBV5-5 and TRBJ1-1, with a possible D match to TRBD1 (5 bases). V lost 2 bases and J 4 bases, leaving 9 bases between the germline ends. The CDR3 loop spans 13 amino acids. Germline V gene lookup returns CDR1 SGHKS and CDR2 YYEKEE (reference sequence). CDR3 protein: CASSFGRATEAFF. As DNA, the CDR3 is TGTGCCAGCAGCTTCGGCAGGGCCACTGAAGCTTTCTTT.

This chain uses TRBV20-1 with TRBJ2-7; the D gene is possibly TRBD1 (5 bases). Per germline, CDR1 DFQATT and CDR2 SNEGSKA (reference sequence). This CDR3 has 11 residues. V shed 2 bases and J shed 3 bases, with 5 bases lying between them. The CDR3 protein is CSARQGYEQYF. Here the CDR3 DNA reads TGCAGTGCTAGACAGGGCTACGAGCAGTACTTC.

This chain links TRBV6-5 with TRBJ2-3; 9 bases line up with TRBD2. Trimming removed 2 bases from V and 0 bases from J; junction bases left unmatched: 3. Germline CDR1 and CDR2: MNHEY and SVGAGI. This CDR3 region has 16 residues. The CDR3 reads CASSYRGGGSTDTQYF. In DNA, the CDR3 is TGTGCCAGCAGTTACCGCGGGGGGGGCAGCACAGATACGCAGTATTTT.

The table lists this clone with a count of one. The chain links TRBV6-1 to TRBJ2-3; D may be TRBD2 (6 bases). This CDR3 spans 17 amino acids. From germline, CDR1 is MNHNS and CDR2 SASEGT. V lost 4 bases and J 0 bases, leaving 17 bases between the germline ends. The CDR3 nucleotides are TGTGCCAGCAGTGGCCCCCGCGGGGCCGTGAGCACAGATACGCAGTATTTT. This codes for CASSGPRGAVSTDTQYF.

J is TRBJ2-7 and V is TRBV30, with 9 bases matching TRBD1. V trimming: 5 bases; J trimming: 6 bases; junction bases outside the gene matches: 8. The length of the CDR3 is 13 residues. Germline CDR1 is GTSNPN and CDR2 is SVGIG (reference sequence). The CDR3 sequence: CAWASGQGLEQYF. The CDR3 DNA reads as TGTGCCTGGGCCTCCGGACAGGGGCTCGAGCAGTACTTC.

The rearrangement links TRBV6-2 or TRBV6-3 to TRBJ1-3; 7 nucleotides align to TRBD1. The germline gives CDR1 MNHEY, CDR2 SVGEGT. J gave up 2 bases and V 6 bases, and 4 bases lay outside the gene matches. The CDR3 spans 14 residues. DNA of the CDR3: TGTGCCAGCAGCCGACAGGGAGCTGGAAACACCATATATTTT. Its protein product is CASSRQGAGNTIYF.

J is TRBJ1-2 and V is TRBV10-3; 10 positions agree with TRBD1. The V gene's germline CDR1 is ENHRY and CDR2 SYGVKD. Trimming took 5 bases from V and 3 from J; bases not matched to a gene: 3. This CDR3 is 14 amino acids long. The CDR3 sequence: CAISTGTGDYGYTF. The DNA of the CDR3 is TGTGCCATCAGTACCGGGACAGGGGACTATGGCTACACCTTC.

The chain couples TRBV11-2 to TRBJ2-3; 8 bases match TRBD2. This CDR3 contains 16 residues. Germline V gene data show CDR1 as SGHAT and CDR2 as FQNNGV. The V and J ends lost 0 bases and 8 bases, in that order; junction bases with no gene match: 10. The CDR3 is CASSLDLGGAGGTQYF. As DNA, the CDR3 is TGTGCCAGCAGCTTAGATCTCGGGGGGGCGGGCGGTACGCAGTATTTT.

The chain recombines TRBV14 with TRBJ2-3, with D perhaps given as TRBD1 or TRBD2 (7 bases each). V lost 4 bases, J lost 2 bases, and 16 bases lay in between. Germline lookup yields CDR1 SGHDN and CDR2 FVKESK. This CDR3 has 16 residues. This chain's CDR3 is CASSLQGGATTDTQYF. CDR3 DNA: TGTGCCAGCAGCCTCCAGGGGGGGGCTACCACAGATACGCAGTATTTT.